Ten or more counts support the clone carrying this T cell receptor (beta chain). The antigen is not known. The data stem from a study of breast tumors, draining lymph nodes, adjacent tissues. Whole-study findings and limits: Data only fit, rather than demonstrated, lymph node origin of most tumor T cells.

Via MiXCR, TCRdb re-called the multiplex PCR reads, giving one row per CDR3 protein. Of over 150,000 distinct CDR3 sequences listed, roughly 30% were seen once; the top ten hold about 3.9%. Germline assignment: CDR1 SGHTA and CDR2 FQGNSA. V lost 2 bases and J lost 0, with 12 bases in between. The CDR3 totals 16 residues. Axillary draining lymph nodes of breast cancer patients supplied the node samples. The source of this sequence is a female donor with breast cancer. Some clones in this sample may be carry-over from other donors' samples. The sequencing input was axillary lymph node tissue. The gene calls are TRBV7-2 and TRBJ2-3; TRBD2 is a possible D gene (6 bases). The CDR3 spells CASSLLSAGSTDTQYF. CDR3 sequence (DNA): TGTGCCAGCAGCTTACTTTCGGCGGGGAGCACAGATACGCAGTATTTT. The full variable domain, its missing parts supplied by reference TRBV7-2 and TRBJ2-3, is GAGVSQSPSNKVTEKGKDVELRCDPISGHTALYWYRQSLGQGLEFLIYFQGNSAPDKSGLPSDRFSAERTGGSVSTLTIQRTQQEDSAVYLCASSLLSAGSTDTQYFGPGTRLTVL.